The 5 T cell receptor beta chains below all came from one sample that was sequenced in a study of blood T cell repertoires in COVID-19. Profiling relied on immunoSEQ multiplex PCR, and the TCRdb table lists in-frame clones only, not all of them. The sample records around 130,000 clones, approximately 81% being singletons. The sample consisted of peripheral blood. These receptor sequences come from a man in his fifties or sixties with acute or convalescent COVID-19.

This clone showed up many times. The rearrangement joins TRBV10-3 to TRBJ2-1; 9 bases are shared with TRBD2. The CDR3 contains 17 residues. Germline loops: CDR1 ENHRY, CDR2 SYGVKD. Trimming at V came to 0 bases and at J to 5 bases, leaving 8 bases not matched to a gene. CDR3 in DNA: TGTGCCATCAGTGAGTCCGTGGCTAGCGGGGACCACAATGAGCAGTTCTTC. As protein: CAISESVASGDHNEQFF.

This rearrangement joins TRBV18 to TRBJ1-5, with 7 bases that match TRBD1. This CDR3 is 14 amino acids long. Germline-derived CDR1 and CDR2 are KGHSH and LQKENI. The V segment lost 3 bases and the J segment 5 bases; nucleotides outside the gene matches: 4. CDR3 protein: CASSPQGVDQPQHF. The CDR3 coding sequence is TGTGCCAGCTCACCCCAGGGGGTGGATCAGCCCCAGCATTTT.

As to this clone: Other DNA variants within this sample encode the same CDR3. The chain combines TRBV24-1 with TRBJ2-7; tentative D call: TRBD1 (6 bases). CDR3 length: 13 amino acids. The germline V and J ends were trimmed by 3 bases and 6 bases, with 11 bases remaining between them. Germline CDR1 KGHDR, CDR2 SFDVKD. The CDR3 loop reads CATSDGGSVEQYF. In DNA form, the CDR3 reads TGTGCCACCAGTGATGGGGGCTCGGTCGAGCAGTACTTC.

This rearrangement joins TRBV5-4 to TRBJ2-7; tentative D call: TRBD1 (6 bases). CDR1 is SGHNT and CDR2 is YYREEE in the germline V gene (reference sequence). The CDR3 loop spans 14 amino acids. Trimming shortened V by 10 bases and J by 5 bases, and 22 bases separated the two germline ends. The CDR3 coding sequence is TGTGCCTCGACAGAGACAGGTGATAGGAACGAGCAGTACTTC. As protein: CASTETGDRNEQYF. Variable domain in full (rest from reference TRBV5-4 and TRBJ2-7): ETGVTQSPTHLIKTRGQQVTLRCSSQSGHNTVSWYQQALGQGPQFIFQYYREEENGRGNFPPRFSGLQFPNYSSELNVNALELDDSALYLCASTETGDRNEQYFGPGTRLTVT.

This rearrangement joins TRBV3-1 (or the pseudogene TRBV3-2) to TRBJ2-3; 8 bases are shared with TRBD1. Germline V gene lookup returns CDR1 LGHDT and CDR2 YNNKEL (reference sequence). J gave up 3 bases and V 3 bases, and 5 bases lay outside the gene matches. The CDR3 contains 15 residues. The CDR3: CASSQQGAHTDTQYF. As DNA, the CDR3 is TGTGCCAGCAGCCAGCAGGGGGCGCATACAGATACGCAGTATTTT.